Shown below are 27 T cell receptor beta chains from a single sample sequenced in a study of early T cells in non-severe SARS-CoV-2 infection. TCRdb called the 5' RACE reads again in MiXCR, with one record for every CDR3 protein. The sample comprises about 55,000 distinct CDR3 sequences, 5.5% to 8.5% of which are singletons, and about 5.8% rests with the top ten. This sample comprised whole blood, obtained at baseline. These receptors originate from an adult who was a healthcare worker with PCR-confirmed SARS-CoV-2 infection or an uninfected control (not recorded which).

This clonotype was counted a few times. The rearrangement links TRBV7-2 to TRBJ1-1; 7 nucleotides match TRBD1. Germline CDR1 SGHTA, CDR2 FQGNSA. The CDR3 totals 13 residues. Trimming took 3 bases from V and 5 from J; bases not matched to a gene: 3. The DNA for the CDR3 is TGTGCCAGCAGCTTGGACAGGACGACTGAAGCTTTCTTT. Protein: CASSLDRTTEAFF. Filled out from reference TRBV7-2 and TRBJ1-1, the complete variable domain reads GAGVSQSPSNKVTEKGKDVELRCDPISGHTALYWYRQSLGQGLEFLIYFQGNSAPDKSGLPSDRFSAERTGGSVSTLTIQRTQQEDSAVYLCASSLDRTTEAFFGQGTRLTVV.

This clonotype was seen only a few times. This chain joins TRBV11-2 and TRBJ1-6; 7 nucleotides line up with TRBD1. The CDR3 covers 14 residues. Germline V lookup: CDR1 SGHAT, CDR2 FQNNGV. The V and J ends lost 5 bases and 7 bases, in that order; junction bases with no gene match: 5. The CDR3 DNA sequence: TGTGCCAGCAGCGACAGGGTTGGCAATTCACCCCTCCACTTT. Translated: CASSDRVGNSPLHF.

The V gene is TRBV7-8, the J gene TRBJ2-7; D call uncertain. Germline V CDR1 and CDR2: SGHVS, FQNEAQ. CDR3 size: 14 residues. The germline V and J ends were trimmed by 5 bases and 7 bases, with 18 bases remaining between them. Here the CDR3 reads CASSPEESYDEQYF. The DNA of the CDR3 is TGTGCCAGCAGCCCAGAGGAATCCTACGATGAGCAGTACTTC.

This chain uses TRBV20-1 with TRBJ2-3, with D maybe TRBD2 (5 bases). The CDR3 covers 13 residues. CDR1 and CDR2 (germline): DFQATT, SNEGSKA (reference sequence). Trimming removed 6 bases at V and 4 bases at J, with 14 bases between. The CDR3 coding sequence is TGCAGTGCGGCGGGCCCCGCGGCAGATACGCAGTATTTT. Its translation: CSAAGPAADTQYF.

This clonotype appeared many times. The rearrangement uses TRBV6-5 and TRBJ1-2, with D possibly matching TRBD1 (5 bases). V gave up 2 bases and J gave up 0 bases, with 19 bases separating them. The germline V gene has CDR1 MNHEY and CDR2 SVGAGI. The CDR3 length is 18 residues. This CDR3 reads CASSYNHRRHLANYGYTF. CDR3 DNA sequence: TGTGCCAGCAGTTACAATCACAGGAGACACCTCGCTAACTATGGCTACACCTTC.

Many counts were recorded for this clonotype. The CDR3 nucleotides are TGCAGCGTTGAATTTGGGAGCCAGGGTGGATACGAGCAGTACTTC. This sequence encodes CSVEFGSQGGYEQYF. V and J are TRBV29-1 and TRBJ2-7; D may match TRBD1 or TRBD2 (5 bases each). This CDR3 spans 15 amino acids. Germline CDR1 reads SQVTM; CDR2 reads ANQGSEA. The V gene lost 2 bases and the J gene lost 4 bases, with 18 bases spanning the gap.

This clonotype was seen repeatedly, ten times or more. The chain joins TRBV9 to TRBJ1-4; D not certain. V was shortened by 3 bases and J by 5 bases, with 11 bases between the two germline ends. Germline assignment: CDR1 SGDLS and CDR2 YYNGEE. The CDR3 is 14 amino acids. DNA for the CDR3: TGTGCCAGCAGCGAAAGGGCTGGAAATGAAAAACTGTTTTTT. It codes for CASSERAGNEKLFF.

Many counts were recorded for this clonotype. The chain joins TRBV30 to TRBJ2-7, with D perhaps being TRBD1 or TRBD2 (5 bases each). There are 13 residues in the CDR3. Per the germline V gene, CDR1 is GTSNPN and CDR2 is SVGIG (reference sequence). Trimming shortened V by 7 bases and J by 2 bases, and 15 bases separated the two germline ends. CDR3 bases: TGTGCCTCCTCCGACCGGGACGCCTACGAGCAGTACTTC. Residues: CASSDRDAYEQYF.

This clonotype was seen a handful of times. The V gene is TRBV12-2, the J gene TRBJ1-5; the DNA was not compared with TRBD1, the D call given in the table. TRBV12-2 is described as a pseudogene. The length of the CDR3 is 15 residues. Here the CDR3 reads CASRFPAPPHQPQHF. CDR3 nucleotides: TGTGCAAGTCGCTTTCCGGCTCCCCCCCATCAGCCCCAGCATTTT.

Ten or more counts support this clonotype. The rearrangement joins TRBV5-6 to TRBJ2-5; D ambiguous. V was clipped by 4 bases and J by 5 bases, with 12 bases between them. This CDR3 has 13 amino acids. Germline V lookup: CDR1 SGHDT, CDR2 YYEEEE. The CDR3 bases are TGTGCCAGCAGCATGGACCGACGGGAGACCCAGTACTTC. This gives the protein CASSMDRRETQYF.

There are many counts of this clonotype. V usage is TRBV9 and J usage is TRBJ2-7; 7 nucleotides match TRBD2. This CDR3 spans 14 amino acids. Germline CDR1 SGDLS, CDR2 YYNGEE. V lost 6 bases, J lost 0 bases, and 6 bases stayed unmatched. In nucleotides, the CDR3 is TGTGCCAGCAACTCGGGGGGTCGCTCCTACGAGCAGTACTTC. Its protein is CASNSGGRSYEQYF.

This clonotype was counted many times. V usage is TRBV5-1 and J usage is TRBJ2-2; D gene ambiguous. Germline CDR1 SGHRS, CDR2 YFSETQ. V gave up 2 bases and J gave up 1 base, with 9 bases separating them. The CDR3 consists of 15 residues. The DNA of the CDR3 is TGCGCCAGCAGCTTCCTGGAGAAGAACACCGGGGAGCTGTTTTTT. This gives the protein CASSFLEKNTGELFF.

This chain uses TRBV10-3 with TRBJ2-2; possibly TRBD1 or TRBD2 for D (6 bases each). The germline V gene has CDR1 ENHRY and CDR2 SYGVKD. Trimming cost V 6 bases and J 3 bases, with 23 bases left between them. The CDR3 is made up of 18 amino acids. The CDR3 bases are TGTGCCATCAGATCCTGGCCCGTAGGGGGGATACACACCGGGGAGCTGTTTTTT. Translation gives CAIRSWPVGGIHTGELFF.

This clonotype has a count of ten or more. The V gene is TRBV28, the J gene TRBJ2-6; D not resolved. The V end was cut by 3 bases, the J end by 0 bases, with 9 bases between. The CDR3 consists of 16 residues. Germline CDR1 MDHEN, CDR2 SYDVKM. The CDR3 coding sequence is TGTGCCAGCAGTTTTGGAGATCTCTCTGGGGCCAACGTCCTGACTTTC. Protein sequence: CASSFGDLSGANVLTF.

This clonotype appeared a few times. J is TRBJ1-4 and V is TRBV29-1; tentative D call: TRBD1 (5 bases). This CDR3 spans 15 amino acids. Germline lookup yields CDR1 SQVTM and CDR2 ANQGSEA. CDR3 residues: CTARGSHATNEKLFF. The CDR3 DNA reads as TGCACCGCTCGGGGCAGTCATGCAACTAATGAAAAACTGTTTTTT.

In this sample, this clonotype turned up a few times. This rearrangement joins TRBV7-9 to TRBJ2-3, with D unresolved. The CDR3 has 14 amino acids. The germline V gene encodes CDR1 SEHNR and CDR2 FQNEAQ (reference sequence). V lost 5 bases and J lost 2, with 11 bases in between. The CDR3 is CASSVGFHTDTQYF. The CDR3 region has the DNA TGTGCCAGCAGCGTGGGATTCCACACAGATACGCAGTATTTT.

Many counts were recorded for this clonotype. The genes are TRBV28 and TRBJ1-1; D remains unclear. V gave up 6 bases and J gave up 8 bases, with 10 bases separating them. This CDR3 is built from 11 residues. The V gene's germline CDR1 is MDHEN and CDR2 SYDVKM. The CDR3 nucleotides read TGTGCCAGCAGCCCGCTATCCGAAGCTTTCTTT. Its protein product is CASSPLSEAFF.

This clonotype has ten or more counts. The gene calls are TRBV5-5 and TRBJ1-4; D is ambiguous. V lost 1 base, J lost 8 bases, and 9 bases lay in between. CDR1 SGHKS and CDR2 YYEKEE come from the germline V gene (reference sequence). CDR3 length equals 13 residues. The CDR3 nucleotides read TGTGCCAGCAGCTTGCCTTTTACCGAAAAACTGTTTTTT. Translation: CASSLPFTEKLFF.

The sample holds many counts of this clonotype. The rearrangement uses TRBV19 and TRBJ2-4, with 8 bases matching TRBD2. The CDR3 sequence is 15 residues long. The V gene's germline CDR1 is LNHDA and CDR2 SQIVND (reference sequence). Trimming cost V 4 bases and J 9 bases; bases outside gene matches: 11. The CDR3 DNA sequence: TGTGCCAGTAGTAAACAGCCGGGAGGGTCAAGCATTCAGTACTTC. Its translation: CASSKQPGGSSIQYF.

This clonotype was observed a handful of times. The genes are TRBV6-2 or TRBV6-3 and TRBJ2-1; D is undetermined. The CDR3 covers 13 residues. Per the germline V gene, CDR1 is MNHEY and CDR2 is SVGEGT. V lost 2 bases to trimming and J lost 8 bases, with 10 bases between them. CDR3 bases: TGTGCCAGCAGTTACAGGCCCTGGGATGAGCAGTTCTTC. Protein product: CASSYRPWDEQFF.

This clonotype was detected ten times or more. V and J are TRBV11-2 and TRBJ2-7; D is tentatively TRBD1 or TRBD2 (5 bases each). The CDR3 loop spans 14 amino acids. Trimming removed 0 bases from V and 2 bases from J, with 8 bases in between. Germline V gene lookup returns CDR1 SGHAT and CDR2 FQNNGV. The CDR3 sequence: CASSLEPGPYEQYF. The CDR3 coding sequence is TGTGCCAGCAGCTTAGAGCCGGGACCCTACGAGCAGTACTTC.

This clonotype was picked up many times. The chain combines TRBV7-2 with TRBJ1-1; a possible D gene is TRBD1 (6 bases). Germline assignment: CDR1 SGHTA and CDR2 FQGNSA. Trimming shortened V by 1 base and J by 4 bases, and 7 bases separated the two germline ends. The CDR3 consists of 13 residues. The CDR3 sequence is CASSLVGATEAFF. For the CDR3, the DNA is TGTGCCAGCAGCTTAGTGGGGGCCACTGAAGCTTTCTTT.

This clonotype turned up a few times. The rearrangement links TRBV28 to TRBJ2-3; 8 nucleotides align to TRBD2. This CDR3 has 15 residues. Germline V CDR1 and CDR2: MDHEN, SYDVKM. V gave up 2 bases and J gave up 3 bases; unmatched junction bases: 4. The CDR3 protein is CASSLRGGPTDTQYF. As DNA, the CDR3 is TGTGCCAGCAGTTTACGGGGGGGGCCTACAGATACGCAGTATTTT.

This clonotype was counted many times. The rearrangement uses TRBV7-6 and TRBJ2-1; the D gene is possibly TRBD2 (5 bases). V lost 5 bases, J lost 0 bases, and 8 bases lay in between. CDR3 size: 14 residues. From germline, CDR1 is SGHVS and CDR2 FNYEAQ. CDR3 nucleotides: TGTGCCAGCAGCACTAGTTTCTCCTACAATGAGCAGTTCTTC. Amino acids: CASSTSFSYNEQFF. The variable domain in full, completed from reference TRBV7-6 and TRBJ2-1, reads GAGVSQSPRYKVTKRGQDVALRCDPISGHVSLYWYRQALGQGPEFLTYFNYEAQQDKSGLPNDRFSAERPEGSISTLTIQRTEQRDSAMYRCASSTSFSYNEQFFGPGTRLTVL.

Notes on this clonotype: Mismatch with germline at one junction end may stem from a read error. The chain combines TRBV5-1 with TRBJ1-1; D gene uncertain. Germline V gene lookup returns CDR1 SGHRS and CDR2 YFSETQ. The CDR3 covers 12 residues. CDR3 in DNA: TGCGCCAGCAGCTTGGGGAACACTGAAACTTTCTTT. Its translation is CASSLGNTETFF.

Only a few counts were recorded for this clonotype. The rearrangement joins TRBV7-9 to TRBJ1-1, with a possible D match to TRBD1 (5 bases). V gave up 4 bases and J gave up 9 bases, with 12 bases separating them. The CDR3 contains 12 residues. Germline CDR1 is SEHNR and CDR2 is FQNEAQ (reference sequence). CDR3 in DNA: TGTGCCAGCAGCTCCACAGGAAAACAAGCTTTCTTT. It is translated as CASSSTGKQAFF. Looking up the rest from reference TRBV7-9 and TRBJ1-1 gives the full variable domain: DTGVSQNPRHKITKRGQNVTFRCDPISEHNRLYWYRQTLGQGPEFLTYFQNEAQLEKSRLLSDRFSAERPKGSFSTLEIQRTEQGDSAMYLCASSSTGKQAFFGQGTRLTVV.

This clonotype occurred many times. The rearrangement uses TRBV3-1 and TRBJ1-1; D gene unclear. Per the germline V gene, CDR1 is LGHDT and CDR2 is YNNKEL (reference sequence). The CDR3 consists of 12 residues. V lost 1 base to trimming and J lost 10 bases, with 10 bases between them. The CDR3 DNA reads TGTGCCAGCAGCCAAGTCAATCTGGGAGCTTTCTTT. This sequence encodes CASSQVNLGAFF.